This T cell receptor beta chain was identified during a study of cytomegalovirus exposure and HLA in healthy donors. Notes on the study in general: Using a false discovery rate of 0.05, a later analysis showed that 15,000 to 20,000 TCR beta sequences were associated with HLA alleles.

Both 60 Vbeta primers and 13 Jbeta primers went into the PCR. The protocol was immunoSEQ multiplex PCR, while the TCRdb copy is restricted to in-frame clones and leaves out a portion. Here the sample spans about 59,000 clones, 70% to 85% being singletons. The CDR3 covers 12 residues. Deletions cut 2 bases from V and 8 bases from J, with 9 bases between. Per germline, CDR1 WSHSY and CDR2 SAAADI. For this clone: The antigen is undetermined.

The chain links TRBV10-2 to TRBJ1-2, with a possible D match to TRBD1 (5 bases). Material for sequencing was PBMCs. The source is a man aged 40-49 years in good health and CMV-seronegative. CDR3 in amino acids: CASSEGAGGYTF. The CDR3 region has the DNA TGCGCCAGCAGTGAGGGGGCGGGGGGCTACACCTTC.